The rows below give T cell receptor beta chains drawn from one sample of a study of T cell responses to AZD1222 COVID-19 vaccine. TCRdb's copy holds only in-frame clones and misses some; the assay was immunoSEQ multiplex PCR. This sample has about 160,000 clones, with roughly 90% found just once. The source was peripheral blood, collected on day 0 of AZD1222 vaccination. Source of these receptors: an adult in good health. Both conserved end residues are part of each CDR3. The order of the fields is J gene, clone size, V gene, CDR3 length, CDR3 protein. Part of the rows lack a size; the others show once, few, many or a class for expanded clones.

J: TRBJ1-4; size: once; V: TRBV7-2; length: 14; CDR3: CASSLRDRGEKLFF
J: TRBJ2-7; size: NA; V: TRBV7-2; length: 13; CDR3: CASSLVGAYEQYF
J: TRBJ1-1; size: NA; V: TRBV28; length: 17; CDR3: CASRRGTGRGGNTEAFF
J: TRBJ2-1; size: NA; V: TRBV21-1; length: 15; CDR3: CANHKRDYFQNEQFF
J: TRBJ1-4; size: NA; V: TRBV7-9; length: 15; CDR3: CASSPPGTGGEKLFF
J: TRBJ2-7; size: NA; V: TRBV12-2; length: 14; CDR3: CASRSPDYSYEQYF
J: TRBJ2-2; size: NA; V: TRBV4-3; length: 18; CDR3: CASSRTLGTSGSTGELFF
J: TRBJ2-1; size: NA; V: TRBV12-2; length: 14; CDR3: CASRLVYYYNEQFF
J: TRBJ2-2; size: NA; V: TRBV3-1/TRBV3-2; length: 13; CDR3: CASSHTGVGELFF
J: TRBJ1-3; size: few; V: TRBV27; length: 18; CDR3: CASRGPIQGAKGGNTIYF
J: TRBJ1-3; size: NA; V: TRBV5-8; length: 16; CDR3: CASSLGRGPSGNTIYF
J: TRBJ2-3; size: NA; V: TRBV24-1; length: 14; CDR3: CATSDNRELDTQYF
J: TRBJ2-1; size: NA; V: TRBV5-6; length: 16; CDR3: CASSPLDVSKDNEQFF
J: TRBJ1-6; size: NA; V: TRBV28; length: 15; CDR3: CASSSAGALGSPLHF
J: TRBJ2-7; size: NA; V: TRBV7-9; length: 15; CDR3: CASSYNRYPAYEQYF
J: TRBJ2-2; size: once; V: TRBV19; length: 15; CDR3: CASSRTGGNTGELFF
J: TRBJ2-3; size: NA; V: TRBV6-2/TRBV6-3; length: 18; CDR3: CASSYSWGAPRPTDTQYF
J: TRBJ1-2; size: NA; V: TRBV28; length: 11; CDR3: CATSVFYGYTF
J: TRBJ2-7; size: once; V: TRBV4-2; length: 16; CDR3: CASSQDAAGGGYEQYF
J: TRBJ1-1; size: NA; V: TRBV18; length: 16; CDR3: CASSPNHRDLNTEAFF
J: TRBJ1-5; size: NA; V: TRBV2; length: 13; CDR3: CASSDGSNQPQHF
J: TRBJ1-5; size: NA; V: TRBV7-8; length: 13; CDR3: CASSLGEDQPQHF
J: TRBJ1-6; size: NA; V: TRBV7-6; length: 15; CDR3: CASSLVGTDNSPLHF
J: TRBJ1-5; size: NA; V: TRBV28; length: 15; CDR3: CASSRQVHSNQPQHF
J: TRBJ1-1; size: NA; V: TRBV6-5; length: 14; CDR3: CASTKDTDRGEAFF
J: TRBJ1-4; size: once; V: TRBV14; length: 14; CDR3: CASSRDRGSEKLFF
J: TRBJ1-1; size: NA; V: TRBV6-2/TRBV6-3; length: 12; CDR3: CASSRDSKKAFF
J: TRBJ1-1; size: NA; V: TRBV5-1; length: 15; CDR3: CASKVQGLLNTEAFF
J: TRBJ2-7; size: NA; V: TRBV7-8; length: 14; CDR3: CASKQGQSSYEQYF
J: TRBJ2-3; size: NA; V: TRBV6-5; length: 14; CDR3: CASQRGSSTDTQYF
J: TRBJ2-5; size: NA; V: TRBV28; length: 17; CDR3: CASSLLTGRATQETQYF
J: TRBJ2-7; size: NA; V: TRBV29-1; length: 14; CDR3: CSVLNRDTSYEQYF
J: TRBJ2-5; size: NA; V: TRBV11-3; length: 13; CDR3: CASSRDSQETQYF
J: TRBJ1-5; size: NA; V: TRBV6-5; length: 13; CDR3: CASSTGANQPQHF
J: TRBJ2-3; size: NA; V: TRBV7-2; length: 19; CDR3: CASSLGLAGGRPSTDTQYF
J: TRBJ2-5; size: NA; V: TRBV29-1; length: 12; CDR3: CSVGTLEETQYF
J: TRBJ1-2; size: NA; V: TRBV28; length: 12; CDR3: CASSLDLYGYTF
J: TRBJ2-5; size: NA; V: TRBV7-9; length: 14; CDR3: CASSRSPLEETQYF
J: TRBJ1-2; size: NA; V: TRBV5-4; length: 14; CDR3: CASSYSDRDYGYTF
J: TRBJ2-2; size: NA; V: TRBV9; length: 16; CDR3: CASSVVAAGGTGELFF
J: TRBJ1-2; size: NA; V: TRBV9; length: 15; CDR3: CASSEALGTGNGYTF
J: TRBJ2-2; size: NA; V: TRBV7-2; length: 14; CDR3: CASSGTGRTGELFF
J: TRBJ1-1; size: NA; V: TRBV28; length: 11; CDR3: CASFYRLKAFF
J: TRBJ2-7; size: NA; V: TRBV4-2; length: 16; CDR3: CASSYEGLAGVGEQYF
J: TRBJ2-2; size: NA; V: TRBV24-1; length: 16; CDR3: CATSDHRQGARGELFF
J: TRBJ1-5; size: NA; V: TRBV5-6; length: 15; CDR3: CASSSRDRWDQPQHF
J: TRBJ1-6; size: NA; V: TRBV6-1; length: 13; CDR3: CASSEIQNSPLHF
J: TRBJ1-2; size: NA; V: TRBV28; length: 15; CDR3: CASSFSGPQRGGYTF
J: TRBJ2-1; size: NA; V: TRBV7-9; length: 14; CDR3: CASSLGLANNEQFF
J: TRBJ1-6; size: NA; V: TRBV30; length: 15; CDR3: CAWSVPPGFNSPLHF
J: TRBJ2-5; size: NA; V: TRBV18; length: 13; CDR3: CASSPADRETQYF